The 7 T cell receptor beta chains given below trace back to one sample, sequenced in a study of blood T cell repertoires in COVID-19. TCRdb's copy holds only in-frame clones and misses some; the assay was immunoSEQ multiplex PCR. The sample yields 40,000 to 55,000 clones, about 80% seen once. Sequencing was done on a sample of peripheral blood. The receptors come from a man between 65 and 80 years old with acute or convalescent COVID-19.

CDR3 DNA: TGCAGCGCCGGACAGGGGGGCAATCAGCCCCAGCATTTT. It is translated as CSAGQGGNQPQHF. The chain links TRBV29-1 to TRBJ1-5, with 10 positions matching TRBD1. In germline, CDR1 is SQVTM, CDR2 ANQGSEA. The CDR3 contains 13 residues. V shed 7 bases and J 2 bases; nucleotides not matched to a gene: 2. The whole variable domain, filled in from reference TRBV29-1 and TRBJ1-5, reads SAVISQKPSRDICQRGTSLTIQCQVDSQVTMMFWYRQQPGQSLTLIATANQGSEATYESGFVIDKFPISRPNLTFSTLTVSNMSPEDSSIYLCSAGQGGNQPQHFGDGTRLSIL.

The chain uses TRBV18 and TRBJ2-7; 7 nucleotides match TRBD1. Per the germline V gene, CDR1 is KGHSH and CDR2 is LQKENI. J gave up 3 bases and V 3 bases, and 8 bases lay outside the gene matches. The CDR3 totals 15 residues. DNA for the CDR3: TGTGCCAGCTCACCTACCGGGACAGCTAACTACGAGCAGTACTTC. This codes for CASSPTGTANYEQYF. The variable domain in full, with the rest retrieved from reference TRBV18 and TRBJ2-7, is NAGVMQNPRHLVRRRGQEARLRCSPMKGHSHVYWYRQLPEEGLKFMVYLQKENIIDESGMPKERFSAEFPKEGPSILRIQQVVRGDSAAYFCASSPTGTANYEQYFGPGTRLTVT.

V gene TRBV9 combines with J gene TRBJ1-2, with a weak D call TRBD1 (6 bases). CDR3 length equals 15 residues. Trimming took off 3 bases at V and 0 bases at J, with 12 bases between the two ends. In germline, CDR1 is SGDLS, CDR2 YYNGEE. This CDR3 is CASSGGGQTNYGYTF. The CDR3 DNA reads TGTGCCAGCAGCGGAGGTGGACAGACTAACTATGGCTACACCTTC.

The V gene is TRBV27, the J gene TRBJ2-7; 9 nucleotides line up with TRBD1. V dropped 5 bases and J dropped 7; count of bases not matched to a gene: 12. This CDR3 is 15 amino acids long. Per germline, CDR1 MNHEY and CDR2 SMNVEV (reference sequence). CDR3 sequence (DNA): TGTGCCAGCAGTCGGCCGGGACAGGGAAGGGGGGAGCAGTACTTC. The encoded protein is CASSRPGQGRGEQYF.

This clone was recorded a few times. The CDR3 spells CASSYSGQEGQPQHF. CDR3 bases: TGTGCCAGCAGTTACTCAGGACAGGAGGGTCAGCCCCAGCATTTT. This chain links TRBV6-2 or TRBV6-3 with TRBJ1-5; 7 nucleotides line up with TRBD1. The V gene's germline CDR1 is MNHEY and CDR2 SVGEGT. Germline trimming cut 0 bases from V and 6 bases from J; bases unmatched to any gene: 5. The length of the CDR3 is 15 residues.

This clone showed up just once. The V call is TRBV11-3, the J call TRBJ2-3, with 15 bases lining up with TRBD2. The CDR3 loop spans 20 amino acids. Germline V lookup: CDR1 SGHNT, CDR2 YENEEA. The V gene end was trimmed by 5 bases and the J gene end by 4 bases; junction bases not matched to a gene: 16. In nucleotides, the CDR3 is TGTGCCAGCAGCCCCGGACAGCCCGGACTAGCGGGGGGGGTGGCAGATACGCAGTATTTT. This translates into CASSPGQPGLAGGVADTQYF. Looking up the rest from reference TRBV11-3 and TRBJ2-3 gives the full variable domain: EAGVVQSPRYKIIEKKQPVAFWCNPISGHNTLYWYLQNLGQGPELLIRYENEEAVDDSQLPKDRFSAERLKGVDSTLKIQPAELGDSAVYLCASSPGQPGLAGGVADTQYFGPGTRLTVL.

V is TRBV7-2 and J is TRBJ1-5; TRBD1 might be the D (5 bases). V was clipped by 5 bases and J by 4 bases, with 15 bases between them. CDR1 is SGHTA and CDR2 is FQGNSA in the germline V gene. CDR3 length equals 15 residues. The CDR3 sequence is CASSPAGGRNQPQHF. CDR3 nucleotides: TGTGCCAGCAGCCCGGCGGGGGGGAGGAATCAGCCCCAGCATTTT.